Described below is a single T cell receptor beta chain sequence and its context. V lost 3 bases and J lost 2, with 18 bases in between. The CDR3 has 17 residues. Germline V gene sequence: CDR1 ENHRY, CDR2 SYGVKD. Per the original data handling: Scientists estimated how many nucleated cells there were by amplifying reference gene primers. The protocol was immunoSEQ multiplex PCR, while the TCRdb copy is restricted to in-frame clones and leaves out a portion. For V, J and clone size, that table is used; D and trimming come from the DNA. The sample includes 150,000 to 200,000 clones, approximately 88% of them seen just once. This sample is part of a study of blood T cell repertoires in COVID-19.

Sequencing used PBMCs or T cells enriched from blood (not recorded which). The rearrangement links TRBV10-3 to TRBJ2-3; D is possibly TRBD1 (5 bases). This sequence originates from a woman aged 18-29 years who had recovered from COVID-19. DNA for the CDR3: TGTGCCATCAGTGATCTTTTCAGGGTAGCAGACACAGATACGCAGTATTTT. It is translated as CAISDLFRVADTDTQYF.